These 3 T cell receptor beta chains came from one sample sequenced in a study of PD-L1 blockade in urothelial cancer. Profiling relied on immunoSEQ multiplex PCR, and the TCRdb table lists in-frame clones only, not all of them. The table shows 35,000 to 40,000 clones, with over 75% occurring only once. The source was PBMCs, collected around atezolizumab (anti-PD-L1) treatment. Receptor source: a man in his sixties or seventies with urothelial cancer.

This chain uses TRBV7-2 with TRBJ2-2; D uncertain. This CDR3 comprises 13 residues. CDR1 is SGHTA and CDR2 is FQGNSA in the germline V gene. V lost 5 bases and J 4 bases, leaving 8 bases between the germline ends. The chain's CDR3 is CASSPLGTGELFF. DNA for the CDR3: TGTGCCAGCAGCCCGCTCGGCACCGGGGAGCTGTTTTTT.

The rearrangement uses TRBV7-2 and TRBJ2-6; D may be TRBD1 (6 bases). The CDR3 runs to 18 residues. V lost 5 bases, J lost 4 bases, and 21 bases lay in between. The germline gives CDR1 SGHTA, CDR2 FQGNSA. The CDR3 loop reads CASSPRAQGFWGANVLTF. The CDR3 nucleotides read TGTGCCAGCAGCCCCAGGGCTCAGGGGTTCTGGGGGGCCAACGTCCTGACTTTC.

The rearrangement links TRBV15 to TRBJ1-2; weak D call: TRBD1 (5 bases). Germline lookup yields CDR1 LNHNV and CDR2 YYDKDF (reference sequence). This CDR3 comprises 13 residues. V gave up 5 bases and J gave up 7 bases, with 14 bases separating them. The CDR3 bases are TGTGCCACCAGCGCTGACAGCCTGATTGGCTACACCTTC. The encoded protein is CATSADSLIGYTF.